The TCR beta chain described here comes from a study of CD8+CD57+ T cells in acquired aplastic anemia. This clonotype was counted only a few times. Germline CDR1 reads MNHEY; CDR2 reads SVGEGT. The CDR3 is 16 amino acids. V lost 0 bases to trimming and J lost 6 bases, with 18 bases between them. Genomic DNA provided the template from which TCR beta VDJ and CDR3 profiles were obtained. Via MiXCR, TCRdb re-called the reads, giving one row per CDR3 protein. The sample lists some 200,000 distinct CDR3 sequences; roughly 35% were seen once. This clonotype originated in a human donor in good health, serving as a control. Sequenced: sorted CD4+, CD8+, or CD8+CD57+ T cells (not recorded which) from PBMCs. The chain has TRBV6-2 or TRBV6-3 and TRBJ2-7; the D is unclear. The DNA for the CDR3 is TGTGCCAGCAGTTACTCGTGGGTCGCCAAGCCTTCCGAGCAGTACTTC. Translated: CASSYSWVAKPSEQYF.